This section outlines one T cell receptor (beta chain) sequence together with its context. What it binds is unknown. The data were obtained in a study of vaccination and CD4 T cells after COVID-19. The wider study: Overlapping spike peptides of SARS-CoV-2, HCoV-NL63, HCoV-OC43 and HCoV-229E stimulated the cells.

The CDR3 totals 13 residues. Germline lookup yields CDR1 MNHEY and CDR2 SVGAGI. Trimming shortened V by 0 bases and J by 7 bases, and 7 bases separated the two germline ends. The treatment was: roughly 11-day PBMC culture with coronavirus spike peptide pools or control peptides (ViraFEST assay). Sequencing of DNA taken from cultured CD4+ T cells relied on the Oncomine TCR Beta short-read assay. TCRdb fed the PCR reads into MiXCR, producing one record per CDR3 protein. In the table there are 20,000 to 30,000 distinct CDR3 sequences, less than 80% of which are singletons. V and J are TRBV6-5 and TRBJ1-5; D gene unclear. Sequencing used CD4+ T cells from blood, cultured in vitro. The sequence came from a human donor who had recovered from COVID-19. In DNA form, the CDR3 reads TGTGCCAGCAGTTACTCTCCGGGGCAGCCCCAGCATTTT. Protein: CASSYSPGQPQHF.